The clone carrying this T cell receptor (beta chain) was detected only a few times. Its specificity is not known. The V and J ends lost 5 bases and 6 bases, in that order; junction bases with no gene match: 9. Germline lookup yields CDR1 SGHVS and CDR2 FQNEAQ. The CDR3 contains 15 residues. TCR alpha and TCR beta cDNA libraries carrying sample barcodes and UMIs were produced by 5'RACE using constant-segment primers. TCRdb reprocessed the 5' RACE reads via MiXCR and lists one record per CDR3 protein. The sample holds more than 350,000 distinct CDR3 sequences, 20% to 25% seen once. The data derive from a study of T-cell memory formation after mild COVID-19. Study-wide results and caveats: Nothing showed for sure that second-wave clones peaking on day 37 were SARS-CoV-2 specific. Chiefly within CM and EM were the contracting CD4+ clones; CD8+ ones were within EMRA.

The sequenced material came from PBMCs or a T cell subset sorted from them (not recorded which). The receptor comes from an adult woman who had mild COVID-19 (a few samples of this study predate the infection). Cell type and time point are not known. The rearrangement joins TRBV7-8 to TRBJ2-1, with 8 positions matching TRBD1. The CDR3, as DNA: TGTGCCAGCAGCATTACCGGGACAGGCCTCAATGAGCAGTTCTTC. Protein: CASSITGTGLNEQFF.